The source of this TCR beta chain is a study of T cell changes during pregnancy in multiple sclerosis. TCRdb's copy holds only in-frame clones and misses some; the assay was immunoSEQ multiplex PCR. In the table there are tens of thousands of clones, 85% to 95% of which are singletons. Specimen: peripheral blood, collected in the third trimester of pregnancy. The receptor was derived from a female donor in good health, enrolled as a control in a pregnancy study.

The CDR3 reads CASSEREPRPYNEQFF. Written as DNA, the CDR3 is TGTGCCAGCAGCGAGCGGGAGCCTAGACCTTACAATGAGCAGTTCTTC. This chain joins TRBV9 and TRBJ2-1; 8 bases map to TRBD2. CDR1 and CDR2 (germline): SGDLS, YYNGEE. Trimming removed 3 bases from V and 4 bases from J; junction bases left unmatched: 9. This CDR3 has 16 amino acids.